One sample yielded the 6 T cell receptor beta chains listed below, sequenced in a study of blood T cell repertoires in COVID-19. The protocol was immunoSEQ multiplex PCR, while the TCRdb copy is restricted to in-frame clones and leaves out a portion. The profile covers about 89,000 clones, with roughly 80% appearing a single time and approximately 51% taken by the ten largest. The specimen sequenced was peripheral blood. These receptors originate from a human donor in a cohort sampled during active COVID-19.

The rearrangement joins TRBV7-9 to TRBJ2-3, with 10 positions matching TRBD1. Germline CDR1 is SEHNR and CDR2 is FQNEAQ (reference sequence). The CDR3 is 15 amino acids. The junction had 3 bases not matched to a gene; V was cut back by 1 base and J by 5 bases. The CDR3 loop reads CASSLGQGAVDTQYF. The CDR3, as DNA: TGTGCCAGCAGCTTAGGACAGGGGGCCGTAGATACGCAGTATTTT.

The table lists this clone with a few counts. CDR3 bases: TGTGCCATCGGGAGAACCACCGGTTATTTTGGGCCCCAGCATTTT. Protein sequence: CAIGRTTGYFGPQHF. This chain links TRBV19 with TRBJ1-5; no firm D call. The germline V gene has CDR1 LNHDA and CDR2 SQIVND (reference sequence). Trimming removed 10 bases from V and 9 bases from J, with 25 bases in between. The CDR3 covers 15 residues.

The chain employs TRBV5-1 and TRBJ1-3; D gene unclear. CDR1 SGHRS and CDR2 YFSETQ come from the germline V gene. This CDR3 contains 12 residues. V was trimmed by 0 bases and J by 5 bases, leaving 3 bases between them. CDR3: CASSLDRNTIYF. CDR3 DNA: TGCGCCAGCAGCTTGGATAGAAACACCATATATTTT.

A few counts support this clone. CDR3 in amino acids: CASSLVSPPNYGYTF. The CDR3 coding sequence is TGTGCCAGCAGCTTAGTTTCTCCTCCTAACTATGGCTACACCTTC. This chain connects TRBV7-8 to TRBJ1-2; D gene unclear. CDR1 is SGHVS, CDR2 FQNEAQ, per germline. This CDR3 has 15 amino acids. V shed 1 base and J shed 0 bases, with 9 bases lying between them.

The CDR3 DNA sequence: TGTGCCAGCAGCCAAGACCGGGACTACCCTTACGAGCAGTACTTC. It specifies CASSQDRDYPYEQYF. V usage is TRBV3-1 (or the pseudogene TRBV3-2) and J usage is TRBJ2-7; TRBD2 agrees at 7 bases. This CDR3 contains 15 residues. Germline-derived CDR1 and CDR2 are LGHDT and YNNKEL (reference sequence). The V gene end was trimmed by 0 bases and the J gene end by 4 bases; junction bases not matched to a gene: 6.

Only one count was recorded for this clone. The chain has TRBV7-3 and TRBJ2-1; 11 bases align to TRBD2. This CDR3 is 17 amino acids long. V gave up 5 bases and J gave up 3 bases; unmatched junction bases: 9. Germline CDR1 reads SGHTA; CDR2 reads FQGTGA. The CDR3 spells CASSRRPGLADYNEQFF. In DNA form, the CDR3 reads TGTGCCAGCAGCCGAAGGCCGGGACTAGCGGACTACAATGAGCAGTTCTTC.